A single sample is the source of the 20 T cell receptor beta chains below, sequenced in a study of shared T cell receptors in the human thymus (dated by TCRdb to the early 2020s). Receptors were amplified or captured by the immunoSEQ multiplex PCR assay. TCRdb obtained this table from immuneACCESS and retained in-frame rearrangements with V and J assigned. These tables miss some clones; where compared with another copy, unresolved V genes account for less than half of the shortfall, and the remainder is unexplained. In this sample the table shows under 450,000 clones, over 90% of which occur a single time. Of the sample, around 0.019% falls within the top ten clones. The sequenced material came from thymocytes. These receptors all stem from a human donor.

This sequence joins TRBV5-1 and TRBJ2-2; TRBD2 matches at 15 bases. J was trimmed by 7 bases and V by 2 bases; bases with no gene match: 6. Germline assignment: CDR1 SGHRS and CDR2 YFSETQ. There are 17 residues in the CDR3. CDR3 sequence (DNA): TGCGCCAGCAGCTTTCGGACTAGCGGGAGGGCCAACGGGGAGCTGTTTTTT. Translation: CASSFRTSGRANGELFF.

This chain joins TRBV11-3 and TRBJ2-5; D is tentatively TRBD1 or TRBD2 (5 bases each). Deletions cut 1 base from V and 1 base from J, with 7 bases between. The CDR3 is 14 amino acids. The germline V gene has CDR1 SGHNT and CDR2 YENEEA. The CDR3 bases are TGTGCCAGCAGCTTAGGGGACGGCCAAGAGACCCAGTACTTC. This codes for CASSLGDGQETQYF.

V usage is TRBV6-4 and J usage is TRBJ1-1; D unclear. Looked up from germline, CDR1 is MRHNA and CDR2 is SNTAGT. V dropped 6 bases and J dropped 11 bases, with 13 bases sitting between them. The length of the CDR3 is 11 residues. CDR3 amino acids: CASSGRGRAFF. In nucleotides, the CDR3 is TGTGCCAGCAGCGGCCGAGGCCGGGCTTTCTTT.

The rearrangement uses TRBV4-3 and TRBJ2-1; D is uncertain. CDR1 is LGHNA and CDR2 is YSLEER in the germline V gene. With 0 bases removed from V and 6 bases from J, the gap between germline ends came to 30 bases. CDR3 size: 21 residues. CDR3 DNA sequence: TGCGCCAGCAGCCAAGATTCAGGCGGCGCGACTCGACGATGGATATTCAATGAGCAGTTCTTC. This gives the protein CASSQDSGGATRRWIFNEQFF.

The chain combines TRBV7-6 with TRBJ2-1; 12 bases fit TRBD1. Unmatched junction bases numbered 9, after V lost 5 bases and J lost 7 bases. This CDR3 contains 16 residues. Germline V gene lookup returns CDR1 SGHVS and CDR2 FNYEAQ. CDR3 protein: CASSPPGDRGQNEQFF. Here the CDR3 DNA reads TGTGCCAGCAGCCCGCCGGGGGACAGGGGGCAGAATGAGCAGTTCTTC.

The table lists this clone with a count of one. The chain uses TRBV30 and TRBJ2-3, with 11 bases fitting TRBD2. The CDR3 spans 17 residues. V trimming: 1 base; J trimming: 4 bases; junction bases outside the gene matches: 10. Germline CDR1 is GTSNPN and CDR2 is SVGIG (reference sequence). The CDR3 sequence is CAWSAAPGLAASDTQYF. The CDR3 bases are TGTGCCTGGAGTGCCGCACCGGGACTAGCGGCATCAGATACGCAGTATTTT.

The chain employs TRBV5-5 and TRBJ2-1; TRBD1 might be the D (6 bases). Germline lookup yields CDR1 SGHKS and CDR2 YYEKEE (reference sequence). This CDR3 is built from 14 residues. Trimming took off 5 bases at V and 5 bases at J, with 14 bases between the two ends. CDR3 bases: TGTGCCAGCAGGGCCGGGACAAACCACAATGAGCAGTTCTTC. Residues: CASRAGTNHNEQFF.

The chain is built from TRBV6-4 and TRBJ1-1, with 8 bases lining up with TRBD1. Germline-derived CDR1 and CDR2 are MRHNA and SNTAGT. V lost 2 bases and J lost 7; bases outside the gene matches: 9. CDR3 size: 15 residues. CDR3 in DNA: TGTGCCAGCAGTGACACCCACGCCGGACAGGGTGAAGCTTTCTTT. Translated, it gives CASSDTHAGQGEAFF.

The rearrangement links TRBV7-2 to TRBJ2-1; no firm D call. The CDR3 runs to 12 residues. V lost 8 bases to trimming and J lost 6 bases, with 11 bases between them. Germline V gene sequence: CDR1 SGHTA, CDR2 FQGNSA. The chain's CDR3 is CASLLQLNEQFF. CDR3 bases: TGTGCCAGCTTACTACAGCTCAATGAGCAGTTCTTC.

This chain connects TRBV4-3 to TRBJ2-1; D unresolved. CDR1 LGHNA and CDR2 YSLEER come from the germline V gene. The CDR3 runs 16 residues. Between the trimmed V and J ends, which lost 1 base and 0 bases, there was a span of 10 bases. The CDR3: CASSQVVYRSYNEQFF. The CDR3 DNA follows: TGCGCCAGCAGCCAAGTGGTCTACCGCTCCTACAATGAGCAGTTCTTC.

The chain has TRBV7-9 and TRBJ2-2; TRBD1 matches at 8 bases. V gave up 5 bases and J gave up 2 bases; unmatched junction bases: 10. Germline assignment: CDR1 SEHNR and CDR2 FQNEAQ (reference sequence). The CDR3 contains 17 residues. The CDR3 spells CASSVESGTGNTGELFF. The CDR3 DNA reads as TGTGCCAGCAGCGTAGAATCAGGGACAGGCAACACCGGGGAGCTGTTTTTT.

The chain carries TRBV4-1 and TRBJ2-1; D is ambiguous. Trimming shortened V by 3 bases and J by 7 bases, and 10 bases separated the two germline ends. CDR1 is MGHRA and CDR2 is YSYEKL in the germline V gene. This CDR3 is 13 amino acids long. Here the CDR3 reads CASSHKPRNEQFF. DNA of the CDR3: TGCGCCAGCAGCCACAAGCCGCGGAATGAGCAGTTCTTC.

The chain employs TRBV19 and TRBJ2-3; TRBD2 agrees at 12 bases. Losses at the gene ends were 0 bases for V and 0 bases for J; bases not matched to a gene: 7. The CDR3 is made up of 19 amino acids. Germline values: CDR1 LNHDA, CDR2 SQIVND (reference sequence). This CDR3 reads CASSIDLGLAGGSTDTQYF. DNA of the CDR3: TGTGCCAGTAGTATAGATTTGGGCCTAGCGGGAGGGAGCACAGATACGCAGTATTTT. Filled out from reference TRBV19 and TRBJ2-3, the complete variable domain reads DGGITQSPKYLFRKEGQNVTLSCEQNLNHDAMYWYRQDPGQGLRLIYYSQIVNDFQKGDIAEGYSVSREKKESFPLTVTSAQKNPTAFYLCASSIDLGLAGGSTDTQYFGPGTRLTVL.

In its sample, this clone was seen a few times. The chain has TRBV18 and TRBJ2-3; D not certain. V lost 2 bases and J 4 bases, leaving 1 base between the germline ends. This CDR3 has 11 residues. Germline V CDR1 and CDR2: KGHSH, LQKENI. The CDR3 here is CASSPSDTQYF. Written as DNA, the CDR3 is TGTGCCAGCTCACCATCAGATACGCAGTATTTT.

The rearrangement links TRBV28 to TRBJ2-7; perhaps TRBD2 as D (6 bases). In germline, CDR1 is MDHEN, CDR2 SYDVKM. The V end was cut by 8 bases, the J end by 3 bases, with 23 bases between. CDR3 length equals 16 residues. Here the CDR3 reads CASSPTGAGIIYEQYF. The CDR3 nucleotides are TGTGCCAGCTCCCCGACTGGGGCGGGAATAATCTACGAGCAGTACTTC.

The V and J genes are TRBV28 and TRBJ2-1, with D maybe TRBD2 (5 bases). CDR1 is MDHEN and CDR2 is SYDVKM in the germline V gene. CDR3 length equals 13 residues. V dropped 6 bases and J dropped 14 bases, with 20 bases sitting between them. CDR3 protein: CASRSTGRAQEFF. In DNA form, the CDR3 reads TGTGCCAGCAGATCCACCGGGCGGGCCCAAGAGTTCTTC. Full variable domain (outside the CDR3, taken from reference TRBV28 and TRBJ2-1): DVKVTQSSRYLVKRTGEKVFLECVQDMDHENMFWYRQDPGLGLRLIYFSYDVKMKEKGDIPEGYSVSREKKERFSLILESASTNQTSMYLCASRSTGRAQEFFGPGTRLTVL.

This clone has just one count. The genes are TRBV2 and TRBJ2-5, with TRBD2 matching 9 bases. The junction had 11 bases not matched to a gene; V was cut back by 7 bases and J by 5 bases. The CDR3 is 15 residues long. CDR1 SNHLY and CDR2 FYNNEI come from the germline V gene. The CDR3 coding sequence is TGTGCCAGCATCGGAATAGCGGGAGCATGGGAGACCCAGTACTTC. Amino acids: CASIGIAGAWETQYF.

Here the CDR3 reads CASSFILVGAVKADTQYF. In DNA, the CDR3 is TGTGCCAGCAGCTTTATCCTCGTAGGGGCCGTTAAGGCAGATACGCAGTATTTT. This chain joins TRBV11-2 and TRBJ2-3; D possibly corresponds to TRBD1 (5 bases). The germline gives CDR1 SGHAT, CDR2 FQNNGV. Trimming stripped 3 bases from V and 4 bases from J, with 23 bases between. This CDR3 has 18 residues.

V and J are TRBV5-1 and TRBJ2-3; D may be TRBD1 or TRBD2 (5 bases each). V was trimmed by 5 bases and J by 0 bases, leaving 13 bases between them. Germline V lookup: CDR1 SGHRS, CDR2 YFSETQ. The CDR3 sequence is 15 residues long. This CDR3 is CASRFDSGSTDTQYF. CDR3 in DNA: TGCGCCAGCAGGTTTGACAGCGGAAGCACAGATACGCAGTATTTT.

V gene TRBV14 combines with J gene TRBJ2-7, with 8 bases matching TRBD1. The CDR3 runs to 15 residues. The germline CDR1 and CDR2 sequences are SGHDN and FVKESK. V was pared by 0 bases and J by 1 base, with 2 bases of the junction left unmatched. CDR3 protein: CASSQDRTGSYEQYF. The CDR3 bases are TGTGCCAGCAGCCAAGACCGGACAGGGTCCTACGAGCAGTACTTC.